This T cell receptor (beta chain) emerged from a study of shared clonotypes between healthy human individuals. Study context: The donor group consisted of two women and three men, aged 18 to 49. General observations from the study: Rarefaction showed that sequencing of sorted subsets was incomplete (despite large depth).

As to this clone: Its antigen is currently unknown.

Naive CD8 cells were CD45RO-negative, positively selected for CCR7, excluding terminally differentiated effector memory CD45RA+ cells. In the study's own analysis: Filtering differed because ImmunoSEQ produced junction-only sequences that carried no quality scores. Sequencing was performed with immunoSEQ multiplex PCR; in TCRdb, only in-frame clones are kept and a portion is missing. The DNA gave D and trimming, while V, J and clone size come from that table. The data show millions of clones, approximately 94% seen once. V was clipped by 0 bases and J by 3 bases, with 8 bases between them. Germline loops: CDR1 ENHRY, CDR2 SYGVKD. CDR3 size: 15 residues.

The J gene is TRBJ2-2, the V gene TRBV10-3; maybe TRBD2 (6 bases). Material: naive CD8+ T cells sorted from blood. This TCR came from a man between 18 and 29 years old in good health. The CDR3 DNA reads as TGTGCCATCAGTGAGTCGTGGGGGGACACCGGGGAGCTGTTTTTT. Its translation is CAISESWGDTGELFF.